The next 27 T cell receptor beta chains were all read from a single sample in a study of blood T cell repertoires in COVID-19. Data came from immunoSEQ multiplex PCR; TCRdb stores just in-frame clones and leaves some out. Among over 300,000 clones, over 75% were seen once, and the ten largest hold approximately 1%. Sequencing input: PBMCs or T cells enriched from blood (not recorded which). The receptor source for this set is a woman aged 25 to 39 with acute COVID-19.

The rearrangement links TRBV7-2 to TRBJ2-3; 13 bases map to TRBD2. The V segment lost 4 bases and the J segment 6 bases; nucleotides outside the gene matches: 7. From germline, CDR1 is SGHTA and CDR2 FQGNSA. The CDR3 is 16 amino acids. The CDR3 spells CASSSKGTSGVDTQYF. CDR3 sequence (DNA): TGTGCCAGCAGCTCGAAAGGGACTAGCGGGGTCGATACGCAGTATTTT.

The J gene is TRBJ1-5, the V gene TRBV9; D is unresolved. This CDR3 is built from 13 residues. Per germline, CDR1 SGDLS and CDR2 YYNGEE. V was shortened by 3 bases and J by 7 bases, with 11 bases between the two germline ends. CDR3 sequence reads: CASSGGSGQPQHF. The CDR3, as DNA: TGTGCCAGCAGCGGGGGTTCGGGGCAGCCCCAGCATTTT.

V is TRBV18 and J is TRBJ1-3, with 8 bases aligning to TRBD1. The germline CDR1 and CDR2 sequences are KGHSH and LQKENI. This CDR3 contains 16 residues. Trimming removed 3 bases from V and 2 bases from J; junction bases left unmatched: 6. The CDR3 is CASSPTGQGAGNTIYF. The DNA for the CDR3 is TGTGCCAGCTCACCTACTGGACAGGGAGCTGGAAACACCATATATTTT.

The gene calls are TRBV28 and TRBJ1-1; D call uncertain. Between the trimmed V and J ends, which lost 2 bases and 8 bases, there was a span of 9 bases. The CDR3 runs 12 residues. Germline CDR1 is MDHEN and CDR2 is SYDVKM. The CDR3 region is CASSLEGREAFF. CDR3 nucleotides: TGTGCCAGCAGTTTAGAGGGCCGCGAAGCTTTCTTT.

This sequence joins TRBV25-1 and TRBJ2-7; perhaps TRBD1 as D (6 bases). The CDR3 is made up of 16 amino acids. Trimming stripped 2 bases from V and 2 bases from J, with 16 bases between. CDR1 MGHDK and CDR2 SYGVNS come from the germline V gene. The CDR3 is CASSEPRQAPAYEQYF. As DNA, the CDR3 is TGTGCCAGCAGTGAACCCCGACAGGCGCCCGCCTACGAGCAGTACTTC.

The chain recombines TRBV24-1 with TRBJ2-3; no reliable D call. Germline V gives CDR1 KGHDR, CDR2 SFDVKD. V was trimmed by 4 bases and J by 4 bases, leaving 14 bases between them. The CDR3 covers 15 residues. The CDR3 DNA reads as TGTGCCACCAGTGACCCGTTATCGTCAGCAGATACGCAGTATTTT. This codes for CATSDPLSSADTQYF.

The chain is built from TRBV24-1 and TRBJ1-1; D gene unclear. Trimming cost V 2 bases and J 3 bases, with 15 bases left between them. The CDR3 is made up of 16 amino acids. Germline-derived CDR1 and CDR2 are KGHDR and SFDVKD. The CDR3 here is CATSDSGEGHDTEAFF. CDR3 DNA: TGTGCCACCAGTGATTCCGGGGAGGGTCATGACACTGAAGCTTTCTTT.

This clone was detected once. The CDR3 region is CSVGLASSYNEQFF. The CDR3 nucleotides read TGCAGCGTCGGACTAGCCAGCTCCTACAATGAGCAGTTCTTC. The chain joins TRBV29-1 to TRBJ2-1; 8 nucleotides align to TRBD2. CDR3 length: 14 residues. Germline CDR1 and CDR2: SQVTM and ANQGSEA. Unmatched junction bases numbered 4, after V lost 6 bases and J lost 0 bases.

The gene calls are TRBV7-8 and TRBJ1-4; maybe TRBD1 (6 bases). Germline CDR1 is SGHVS and CDR2 is FQNEAQ. The V end lost 5 bases, the J end lost 1 base, and 11 bases lay between the germline ends. The CDR3 extends over 15 amino acids. In DNA form, the CDR3 reads TGTGCCAGCAGCCCCAAACAGGGAACTAATGAAAAACTGTTTTTT. Translation: CASSPKQGTNEKLFF.

This clone is a singleton in its sample. The genes are TRBV7-6 and TRBJ1-4; tentatively, D is TRBD1 (5 bases). From germline, CDR1 is SGHVS and CDR2 FNYEAQ. This CDR3 comprises 15 residues. Between the trimmed V and J ends, which lost 7 bases and 0 bases, there was a span of 12 bases. The CDR3 DNA reads TGTGCCAGCACCGACAGCCCGTCAACTAATGAAAAACTGTTTTTT. This sequence encodes CASTDSPSTNEKLFF. Full variable domain (missing parts from reference TRBV7-6 and TRBJ1-4): GAGVSQSPRYKVTKRGQDVALRCDPISGHVSLYWYRQALGQGPEFLTYFNYEAQQDKSGLPNDRFSAERPEGSISTLTIQRTEQRDSAMYRCASTDSPSTNEKLFFGSGTQLSVL.

This clone appeared once. This sequence joins TRBV30 and TRBJ2-7; TRBD2 might be the D (6 bases). CDR3 length equals 12 residues. Germline assignment: CDR1 GTSNPN and CDR2 SVGIG (reference sequence). V was clipped by 7 bases and J by 0 bases, with 10 bases between them. The CDR3 protein is CALKRVSYEQYF. In DNA form, the CDR3 reads TGTGCCTTAAAGCGGGTCTCCTACGAGCAGTACTTC.

In regard to this clone: Other DNA sequences in this sample translate to the same CDR3. The chain combines TRBV9 with TRBJ1-2, with TRBD1 identical over 8 bases. Per germline, CDR1 SGDLS and CDR2 YYNGEE. The CDR3 is made up of 14 amino acids. V lost 4 bases to trimming and J lost 5 bases; unmatched junction nucleotides: 7. CDR3 bases: TGTGCCAGCAGCCCCGGACAGGGTAATTATGGCTACACCTTC. Protein: CASSPGQGNYGYTF.

The gene calls are TRBV27 and TRBJ2-1, with TRBD1 as a possible D gene (6 bases). CDR1 is MNHEY and CDR2 is SMNVEV in the germline V gene (reference sequence). CDR3 length: 13 amino acids. V dropped 3 bases and J dropped 5 bases, with 8 bases sitting between them. CDR3 nucleotide sequence: TGTGCCAGCAGTTTCTCAGGGGACAATGAGCAGTTCTTC. Protein: CASSFSGDNEQFF.

This clone was seen just once. For the CDR3, the DNA is TGTGCCAGCAGTTTTGATTCAGCAGGGGGCAACACCGGGGAGCTGTTTTTT. Protein sequence: CASSFDSAGGNTGELFF. The chain is built from TRBV27 and TRBJ2-2, with 8 bases matching TRBD1. The CDR3 totals 17 residues. The V and J ends lost 3 bases and 2 bases, in that order; junction bases with no gene match: 8. Germline assignment: CDR1 MNHEY and CDR2 SMNVEV (reference sequence).

The rearrangement links TRBV2 to TRBJ2-2; TRBD1 matches 7 bases. With V trimmed by 5 bases and J by 4 bases, 7 bases remained unmatched. The CDR3 runs 15 residues. In germline, CDR1 is SNHLY, CDR2 FYNNEI. This chain's CDR3 is CASSRQGGGTGELFF. CDR3 coding DNA: TGTGCCAGCAGTCGACAGGGTGGGGGCACCGGGGAGCTGTTTTTT.

This sequence joins TRBV7-3 and TRBJ2-1, with a tentative D call TRBD1 (7 bases). The CDR3 length is 15 residues. Trimming removed 5 bases from V and 0 bases from J, with 11 bases in between. In germline, CDR1 is SGHTA, CDR2 FQGTGA. The CDR3 spells CASSPQGGSYNEQFF. CDR3 coding DNA: TGTGCCAGCAGCCCTCAGGGGGGCTCCTACAATGAGCAGTTCTTC.

The chain joins TRBV4-3 to TRBJ1-2, with 8 bases that match TRBD1. The CDR3 spans 14 residues. The V segment lost 5 bases and the J segment 3 bases; nucleotides outside the gene matches: 5. Germline V gene lookup returns CDR1 LGHNA and CDR2 YSLEER. Written as DNA, the CDR3 is TGCGCCAGCAGCGCCGACAGGGGTGACTATGGCTACACCTTC. Its translation is CASSADRGDYGYTF.

Turning to this clone: Other DNA sequences in the sample encode the same CDR3. The chain's CDR3 is CASSAGTGSSYEQYF. CDR3 coding DNA: TGCGCCAGCAGCGCGGGGACAGGGAGCTCCTACGAGCAGTACTTC. The chain links TRBV5-1 to TRBJ2-7; 9 bases are a match to TRBD1. This CDR3 contains 15 residues. J lost 0 bases, V lost 4 bases, and 5 bases had no gene match. Germline V CDR1 and CDR2: SGHRS, YFSETQ. The complete variable domain, with remaining parts taken from reference TRBV5-1 and TRBJ2-7, reads KAGVTQTPRYLIKTRGQQVTLSCSPISGHRSVSWYQQTPGQGLQFLFEYFSETQRNKGNFPGRFSGRQFSNSRSEMNVSTLELGDSALYLCASSAGTGSSYEQYFGPGTRLTVT.

The rearrangement joins TRBV5-1 to TRBJ2-1; the match to TRBD2 covers 9 bases. Germline V CDR1 and CDR2: SGHRS, YFSETQ. The junction had 5 bases not matched to a gene; V was cut back by 1 base and J by 0 bases. CDR3 length: 17 amino acids. The CDR3 reads CASSLNSGGFSYNEQFF. Here the CDR3 DNA reads TGCGCCAGCAGCTTGAATAGCGGGGGCTTCTCCTACAATGAGCAGTTCTTC.

The J gene is TRBJ1-2, the V gene TRBV6-5; 7 positions match TRBD1. There are 15 residues in the CDR3. Trimming took 5 bases from V and 4 from J; bases not matched to a gene: 10. Looked up from germline, CDR1 is MNHEY and CDR2 is SVGAGI. Here the CDR3 reads CASSRQDRDTYGYTF. The CDR3 coding sequence is TGTGCCAGCAGTAGACAAGACAGGGATACCTATGGCTACACCTTC.

V is TRBV27 and J is TRBJ1-4; TRBD1 agrees at 7 bases. This CDR3 is 14 amino acids long. V was clipped by 5 bases and J by 7 bases; unmatched bases: 7. CDR1 and CDR2 from the germline V gene are MNHEY and SMNVEV (reference sequence). Here the CDR3 DNA reads TGTGCCAGCAGTAAACAGGGGCTGGGTGAAAAACTGTTTTTT. Translation gives CASSKQGLGEKLFF.

The J gene is TRBJ1-1, the V gene TRBV5-1; 9 positions agree with TRBD1. This CDR3 has 14 residues. V trimming: 4 bases; J trimming: 4 bases; junction bases outside the gene matches: 5. The germline V gene encodes CDR1 SGHRS and CDR2 YFSETQ. CDR3 region: CASSPTGGVTEAFF. The DNA for the CDR3 is TGCGCCAGCAGCCCCACAGGGGGCGTCACTGAAGCTTTCTTT. Filled out from reference TRBV5-1 and TRBJ1-1, the complete variable domain reads KAGVTQTPRYLIKTRGQQVTLSCSPISGHRSVSWYQQTPGQGLQFLFEYFSETQRNKGNFPGRFSGRQFSNSRSEMNVSTLELGDSALYLCASSPTGGVTEAFFGQGTRLTVV.

The gene calls are TRBV27 and TRBJ1-6; D ambiguous. The V gene lost 2 bases and the J gene lost 9 bases, with 14 bases spanning the gap. Germline-derived CDR1 and CDR2 are MNHEY and SMNVEV (reference sequence). The CDR3 length is 15 residues. In DNA, the CDR3 is TGTGCCAGCAGTTTAGGCGCAGGCGTCGGTTCACCCCTCCACTTT. This gives the protein CASSLGAGVGSPLHF.

The gene calls are TRBV7-3 and TRBJ2-7; maybe TRBD1 (6 bases). Germline lookup yields CDR1 SGHTA and CDR2 FQGTGA. The V gene lost 2 bases and the J gene lost 7 bases, with 18 bases spanning the gap. This CDR3 is built from 15 residues. CDR3 sequence: CASSLVAGALTEQYF. The CDR3 DNA follows: TGTGCCAGCAGCTTAGTGGCAGGGGCTTTGACGGAGCAGTACTTC. Variable domain in full (rest from reference TRBV7-3 and TRBJ2-7): GAGVSQTPSNKVTEKGKYVELRCDPISGHTALYWYRQSLGQGPEFLIYFQGTGAADDSGLPNDRFFAVRPEGSVSTLKIQRTERGDSAVYLCASSLVAGALTEQYFGPGTRLTVT.

V and J are TRBV14 and TRBJ1-3; D is uncertain. V was shortened by 1 base and J by 4 bases, with 5 bases between the two germline ends. CDR3 length equals 13 residues. Germline loops: CDR1 SGHDN, CDR2 FVKESK. The CDR3 here is CASSQGLGNTIYF. CDR3 nucleotides: TGTGCCAGCAGCCAAGGACTGGGAAACACCATATATTTT.

The chain combines TRBV7-2 with TRBJ1-6, with TRBD1 identical over 10 bases. The CDR3 is 17 amino acids. V lost 1 base to trimming and J lost 4 bases; unmatched junction nucleotides: 4. Germline V gene lookup returns CDR1 SGHTA and CDR2 FQGNSA. CDR3 DNA: TGTGCCAGCAGCTTAGGGGGGACAGGGGCGTATAATTCACCCCTCCACTTT. As protein: CASSLGGTGAYNSPLHF.

CDR3 protein: CASSLYYGAYTEAFF. CDR3 sequence (DNA): TGTGCCAGCAGCCTCTATTATGGGGCGTACACTGAAGCTTTCTTT. The V gene is TRBV7-2, the J gene TRBJ1-1, with D possibly being TRBD1 (5 bases). Trimming left V 5 bases short and J 3 bases short, with 16 bases between. CDR1 and CDR2 (germline): SGHTA, FQGNSA. CDR3 length equals 15 residues.